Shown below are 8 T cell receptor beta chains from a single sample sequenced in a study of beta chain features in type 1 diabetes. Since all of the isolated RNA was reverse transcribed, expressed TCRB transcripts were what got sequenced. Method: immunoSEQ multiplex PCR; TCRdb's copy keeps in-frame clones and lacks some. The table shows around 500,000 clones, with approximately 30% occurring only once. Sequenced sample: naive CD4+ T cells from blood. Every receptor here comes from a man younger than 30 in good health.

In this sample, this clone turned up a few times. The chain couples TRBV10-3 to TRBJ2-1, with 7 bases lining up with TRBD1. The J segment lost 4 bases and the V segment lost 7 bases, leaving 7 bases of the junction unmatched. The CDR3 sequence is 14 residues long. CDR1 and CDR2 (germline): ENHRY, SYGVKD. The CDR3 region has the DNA TGTGCCATCACGGACAGGAACCGATACAATGAGCAGTTCTTC. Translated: CAITDRNRYNEQFF.

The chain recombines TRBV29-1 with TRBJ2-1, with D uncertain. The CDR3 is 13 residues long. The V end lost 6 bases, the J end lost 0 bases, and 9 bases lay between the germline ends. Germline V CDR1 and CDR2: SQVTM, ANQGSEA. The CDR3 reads CSVEISSYNEQFF. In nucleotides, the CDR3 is TGCAGCGTGGAGATTAGCTCCTACAATGAGCAGTTCTTC.

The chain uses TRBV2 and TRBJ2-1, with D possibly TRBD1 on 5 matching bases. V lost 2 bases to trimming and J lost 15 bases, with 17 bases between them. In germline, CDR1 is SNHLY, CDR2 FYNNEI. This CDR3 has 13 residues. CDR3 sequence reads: CASSERLLAGWFF. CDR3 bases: TGTGCCAGCAGTGAAAGGTTGTTGGCAGGGTGGTTCTTC.

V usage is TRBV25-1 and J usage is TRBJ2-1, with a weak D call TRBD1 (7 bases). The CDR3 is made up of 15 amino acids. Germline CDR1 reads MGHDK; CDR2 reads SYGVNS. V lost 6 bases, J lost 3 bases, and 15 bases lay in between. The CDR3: CASSLQGGNYNEQFF. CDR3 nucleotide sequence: TGTGCCAGCAGCCTCCAGGGGGGCAACTACAATGAGCAGTTCTTC.

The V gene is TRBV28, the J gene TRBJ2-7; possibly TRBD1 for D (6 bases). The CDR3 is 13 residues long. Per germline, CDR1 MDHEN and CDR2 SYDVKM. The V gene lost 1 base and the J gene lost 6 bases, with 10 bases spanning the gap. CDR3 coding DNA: TGTGCCAGCAGTTTATCCCAGGGGATCGAGCAGTACTTC. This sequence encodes CASSLSQGIEQYF.

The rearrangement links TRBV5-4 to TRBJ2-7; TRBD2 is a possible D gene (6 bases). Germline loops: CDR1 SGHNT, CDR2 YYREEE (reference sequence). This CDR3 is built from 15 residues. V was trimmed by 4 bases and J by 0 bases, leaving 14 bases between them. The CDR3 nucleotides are TGTGCCAGCAGCCGTCCCGGACTAACCTCCTACGAGCAGTACTTC. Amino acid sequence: CASSRPGLTSYEQYF. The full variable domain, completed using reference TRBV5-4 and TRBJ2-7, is ETGVTQSPTHLIKTRGQQVTLRCSSQSGHNTVSWYQQALGQGPQFIFQYYREEENGRGNFPPRFSGLQFPNYSSELNVNALELDDSALYLCASSRPGLTSYEQYFGPGTRLTVT.

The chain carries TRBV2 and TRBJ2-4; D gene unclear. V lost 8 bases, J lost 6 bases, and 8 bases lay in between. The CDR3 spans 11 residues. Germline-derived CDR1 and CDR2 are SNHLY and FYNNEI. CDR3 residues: CASAEVNIQYF. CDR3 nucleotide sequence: TGTGCCAGCGCAGAAGTAAACATTCAGTACTTC.

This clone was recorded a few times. The CDR3 DNA follows: TGTGCCAGCAGCTTCAGCAGGGGTCTTGAGCAGTTCTTC. Translated: CASSFSRGLEQFF. This chain uses TRBV7-2 with TRBJ2-1; weak D call: TRBD1 (6 bases). Germline CDR1 reads SGHTA; CDR2 reads FQGNSA. Trimming took off 3 bases at V and 9 bases at J, with 12 bases between the two ends. The CDR3 spans 13 residues.